The sequence of this T cell receptor (beta chain) was determined in a study of T cell responses to AZD1222 COVID-19 vaccine. About the research overall: The analysis combined second doses at about 4 or about 12 weeks.

In the case of this clone: The target antigen is unknown.

CDR3 length: 16 residues. The germline V gene has CDR1 LGHNA and CDR2 YNFKEQ. The ends were cut back, 3 bases at V and 6 bases at J, with 20 bases in the middle. General study points: Breadth and depth of Spike-specific TCRs rose after two AZD1222 doses. Females made up more of the donors, who were largely white British, and clonal diversity may have come out too low.

Libraries were prepared by immunoSEQ multiplex PCR; TCRdb keeps only in-frame clonotypes and omits some of them. Among about 67,000 clones listed, roughly 84% were seen once. The material was peripheral blood, obtained on day 0 of AZD1222 vaccination. The sequence came from an adult in good health. This chain joins TRBV4-2 and TRBJ1-2; TRBD1 is a possible D gene (5 bases). The CDR3 region is CASSQDVGGGVDGYTF. The DNA of the CDR3 is TGTGCCAGCAGCCAGGACGTTGGGGGAGGGGTGGATGGCTACACCTTC.